These 8 T cell receptor beta chains originate from one sample sequenced in a study of T-cell reconstitution after alpha-beta-depleted transplantation in children. Using unique molecular identifiers, the investigators prepared the TCRbeta library. TCRdb itself ran the PCR reads through MiXCR, one entry per CDR3 protein. The table has some 390,000 distinct CDR3 sequences, about a fifth seen once. The sequencing used PBMCs from the stem cell graft donor, collected from the stem cell graft. Receptors were obtained from a human donor who donated a stem cell graft to a child with acute myeloid leukemia.

In nucleotides, the CDR3 is TGCAGCGTTGGGAGGTTTGAAAGTGGCTACACCTTC. It specifies CSVGRFESGYTF. The chain joins TRBV29-1 to TRBJ1-2; D gene uncertain. Germline V gives CDR1 SQVTM, CDR2 ANQGSEA. The CDR3 contains 12 residues. Deletions cut 4 bases from V and 7 bases from J, with 13 bases between.

Ten or more counts support this clonotype. The chain has TRBV20-1 and TRBJ2-1; D is perhaps TRBD1 (6 bases). V gave up 3 bases and J gave up 6 bases, with 12 bases separating them. The CDR3 length is 13 residues. CDR1 is DFQATT and CDR2 is SNEGSKA in the germline V gene (reference sequence). The CDR3 nucleotides are TGCAGTGCTAGCATAACAGGGTTCAATGAGCAGTTCTTC. Translating it yields CSASITGFNEQFF.

This clonotype has at least ten counts. The chain joins TRBV12-3 or TRBV12-4 to TRBJ2-1, with D perhaps matching TRBD1 or TRBD2 (6 bases each). Trimming pared 8 bases from V and 2 bases from J, leaving 19 bases between. The CDR3 runs 16 residues. The CDR3 loop is CASRPSGARTYNEQFF. The DNA of the CDR3 is TGTGCCAGCCGTCCGTCGGGGGCGAGGACCTACAATGAGCAGTTCTTC.

The chain links TRBV19 to TRBJ2-1; 8 bases map to TRBD1. Trimming removed 7 bases from V and 3 bases from J; junction bases left unmatched: 14. This CDR3 spans 17 amino acids. From germline, CDR1 is LNHDA and CDR2 SQIVND (reference sequence). As DNA, the CDR3 is TGTGCCAGTAAGAGCAGAACCGGGACAGGCTACTACAATGAGCAGTTCTTC. Translating gives CASKSRTGTGYYNEQFF.

J is TRBJ2-7 and V is TRBV12-3 or TRBV12-4, with TRBD2 matching 9 bases. The length of the CDR3 is 14 residues. V shed 6 bases, J shed 6 bases, and the junction held 9 bases outside the gene matches. The chain's CDR3 is CASRPGLALSEQYF. The CDR3, as DNA: TGTGCCAGCAGGCCGGGACTAGCCTTGAGCGAGCAGTACTTC.

The V and J genes are TRBV29-1 and TRBJ1-5; weak D call: TRBD1 (5 bases). The CDR3 has 16 amino acids. CDR1 is SQVTM, CDR2 ANQGSEA, per germline. V gave up 6 bases and J gave up 0 bases, with 18 bases separating them. CDR3 bases: TGCAGCGTAGGGGAAGGGACGGCTAATAGCAATCAGCCCCAGCATTTT. It yields the protein CSVGEGTANSNQPQHF.

This clonotype was found once. J is TRBJ2-3 and V is TRBV7-6; 9 positions match TRBD1. The CDR3 loop spans 15 amino acids. The germline V gene encodes CDR1 SGHVS and CDR2 FNYEAQ. The V gene end was trimmed by 7 bases and the J gene end by 2 bases; junction bases not matched to a gene: 7. DNA of the CDR3: TGTGCCAGCAACTCCGGGACAGGGATCACAGATACGCAGTATTTT. The encoded protein is CASNSGTGITDTQYF.

This clonotype has just a few counts. The J gene is TRBJ2-7, the V gene TRBV20-1; D is uncertain. Trimming took 1 base from V and 3 from J, leaving 4 bases between them. Germline V gene data show CDR1 as DFQATT and CDR2 as SNEGSKA (reference sequence). The CDR3 spans 11 residues. CDR3 sequence (DNA): TGCAGTGCTAGAGGGGACTACGAGCAGTACTTC. Its protein product is CSARGDYEQYF.